This TCR beta chain was profiled in a study of blood T cells in healthy people across ages. Study in general: About one barcoded beta molecule per two T cells came from capture by template switching.

The CDR3 extends over 17 amino acids. V dropped 0 bases and J dropped 4; count of bases not matched to a gene: 7. The germline gives CDR1 MNHEY, CDR2 SVGAGI. Primers used in a second PCR of about 6 to 12 cycles were a sample-barcoded 5' primer and a J-beta primer mix. MiXCR, run by TCRdb on the 5' RACE reads, gives a single entry per CDR3 protein. The sample records around 1,000,000 distinct CDR3 sequences, around 25% being singletons. This clonotype has just a few counts. These data were also reused for a study on T cells of mothers and their children. This second study says: Donors were a few healthy Caucasian mothers and their six children.

The sample consisted of blood. J is TRBJ2-1 and V is TRBV6-5, with 9 positions matching TRBD2. The origin of this receptor is a girl aged 2-10 years in good health. The CDR3 DNA follows: TGTGCCAGCAGTTACTCGTCTAGCGGGATATTATACAATGAGCAGTTCTTC. This encodes CASSYSSSGILYNEQFF.